This section outlines one T cell receptor beta chain sequence together with its context. Other nucleotide sequences from this sample produce the same CDR3. The data derive from a study of blood T cell repertoires in COVID-19. At the level of the study: Samples of COVID-19 (acute and convalescent) were obtained from the United States, Italy and Spain. PBMCs, B-cell-depleted T cells, or T cells were the source of the cDNA or gDNA that made up the material.

V was pared by 3 bases and J by 8 bases, with 10 bases between. The CDR3 contains 12 residues. As processed by the authors: Amplification of reference gene primers was used by the study to estimate nucleated cell counts. Sequencing was performed with immunoSEQ multiplex PCR; in TCRdb, only in-frame clones are kept and a portion is missing. The D gene and trimming were derived from the DNA, and the V and J assignments and clone size from that table. Seen here are 200,000 to 250,000 clones, roughly nine tenths observed once, and the top ten hold around 6%. The TCR originated in a man aged 55 to 70 who had recovered from COVID-19. The sample consisted of peripheral blood. The rearrangement joins TRBV12-3 or TRBV12-4 to TRBJ1-2; the D gene is possibly TRBD1 (5 bases). This CDR3 is CASSLEYRGYTF. The CDR3 nucleotides are TGTGCCAGCAGTTTGGAGTACAGGGGCTACACCTTC.